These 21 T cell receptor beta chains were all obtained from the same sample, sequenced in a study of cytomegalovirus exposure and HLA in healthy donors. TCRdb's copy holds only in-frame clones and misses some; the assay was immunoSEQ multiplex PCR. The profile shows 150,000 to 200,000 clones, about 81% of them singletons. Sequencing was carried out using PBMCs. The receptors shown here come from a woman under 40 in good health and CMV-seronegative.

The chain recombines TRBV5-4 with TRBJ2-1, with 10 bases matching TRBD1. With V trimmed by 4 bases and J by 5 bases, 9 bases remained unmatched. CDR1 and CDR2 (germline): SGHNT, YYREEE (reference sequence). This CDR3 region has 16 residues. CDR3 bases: TGTGCCAGCAGCCCCCCAGGGGACAGGGGTAACAATGAGCAGTTCTTC. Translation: CASSPPGDRGNNEQFF.

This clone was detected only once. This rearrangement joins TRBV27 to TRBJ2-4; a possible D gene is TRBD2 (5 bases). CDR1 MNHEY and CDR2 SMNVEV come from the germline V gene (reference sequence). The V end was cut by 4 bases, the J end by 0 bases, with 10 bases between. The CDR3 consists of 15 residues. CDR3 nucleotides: TGTGCCAGCAGTTACGAGGGAGTAGCCAAAAACATTCAGTACTTC. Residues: CASSYEGVAKNIQYF.

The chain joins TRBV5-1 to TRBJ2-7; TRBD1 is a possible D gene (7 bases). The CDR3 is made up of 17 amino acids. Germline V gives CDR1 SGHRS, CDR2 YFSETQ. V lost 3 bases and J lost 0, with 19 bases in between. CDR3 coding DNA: TGCGCCAGCAGCTGGGACAGAGGGGGGAGAGGCTCCTACGAGCAGTACTTC. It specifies CASSWDRGGRGSYEQYF.

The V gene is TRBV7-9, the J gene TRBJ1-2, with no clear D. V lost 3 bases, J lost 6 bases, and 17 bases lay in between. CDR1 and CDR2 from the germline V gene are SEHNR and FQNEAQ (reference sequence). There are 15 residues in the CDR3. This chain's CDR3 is CASSFSLGVANGYTF. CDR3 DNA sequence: TGTGCCAGCAGCTTCTCTCTCGGGGTAGCAAATGGCTACACCTTC. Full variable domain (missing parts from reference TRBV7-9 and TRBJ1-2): DTGVSQNPRHKITKRGQNVTFRCDPISEHNRLYWYRQTLGQGPEFLTYFQNEAQLEKSRLLSDRFSAERPKGSFSTLEIQRTEQGDSAMYLCASSFSLGVANGYTFGSGTRLTVV.

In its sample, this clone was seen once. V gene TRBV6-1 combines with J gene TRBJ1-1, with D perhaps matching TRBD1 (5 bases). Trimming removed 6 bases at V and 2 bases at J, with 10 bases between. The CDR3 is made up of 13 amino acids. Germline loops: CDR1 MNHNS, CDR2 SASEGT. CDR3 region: CASRRQTNTEAFF. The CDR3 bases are TGTGCCAGCAGAAGACAGACTAACACTGAAGCTTTCTTT.

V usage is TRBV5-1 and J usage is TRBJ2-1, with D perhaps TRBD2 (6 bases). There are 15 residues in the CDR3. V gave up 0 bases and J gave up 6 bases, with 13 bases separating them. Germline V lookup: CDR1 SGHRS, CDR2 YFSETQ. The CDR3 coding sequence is TGCGCCAGCAGCTTGGCCCGAGGAGGGTTCAATGAGCAGTTCTTC. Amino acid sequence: CASSLARGGFNEQFF.

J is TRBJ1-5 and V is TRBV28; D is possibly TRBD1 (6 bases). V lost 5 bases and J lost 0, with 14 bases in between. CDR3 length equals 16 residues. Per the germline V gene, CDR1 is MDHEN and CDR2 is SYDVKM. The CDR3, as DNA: TGTGCCAGCAGTCCGCAGACAGGCCATAGCAATCAGCCCCAGCATTTT. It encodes CASSPQTGHSNQPQHF.

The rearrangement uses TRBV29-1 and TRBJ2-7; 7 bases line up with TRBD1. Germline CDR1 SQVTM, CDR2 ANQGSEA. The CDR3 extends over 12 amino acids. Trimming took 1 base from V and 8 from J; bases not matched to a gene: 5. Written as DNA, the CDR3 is TGCAGCGTTGAAGGGGTAAGGGGGCAGCAGTACTTC. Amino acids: CSVEGVRGQQYF.

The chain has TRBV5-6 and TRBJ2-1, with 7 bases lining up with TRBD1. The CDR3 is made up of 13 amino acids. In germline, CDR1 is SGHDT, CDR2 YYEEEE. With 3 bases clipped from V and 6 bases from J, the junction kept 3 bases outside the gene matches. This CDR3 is CASSSTGANEQFF. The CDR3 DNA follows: TGTGCCAGCAGCTCAACAGGGGCCAATGAGCAGTTCTTC.

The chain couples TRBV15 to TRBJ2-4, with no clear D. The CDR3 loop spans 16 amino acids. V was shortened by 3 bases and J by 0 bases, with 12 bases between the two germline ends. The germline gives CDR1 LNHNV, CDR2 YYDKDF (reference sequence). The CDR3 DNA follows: TGTGCCACCAGCAGCGCCGAATCACTAGCCAAAAACATTCAGTACTTC. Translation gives CATSSAESLAKNIQYF.

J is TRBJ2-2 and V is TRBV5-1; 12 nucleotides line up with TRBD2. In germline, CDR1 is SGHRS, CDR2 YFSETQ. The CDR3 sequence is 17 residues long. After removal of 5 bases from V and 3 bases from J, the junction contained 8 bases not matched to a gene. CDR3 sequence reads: CASRPGTSGSYTGELFF. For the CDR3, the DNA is TGCGCCAGCAGACCCGGGACTAGCGGGTCTTACACCGGGGAGCTGTTTTTT.

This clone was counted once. The CDR3 loop reads CASSLSGQGEQPQHF. Written as DNA, the CDR3 is TGTGCCAGCAGTTTATCAGGACAGGGAGAACAGCCCCAGCATTTT. The rearrangement links TRBV28 to TRBJ1-5, with 8 bases identical to TRBD1. CDR3 length equals 15 residues. V lost 1 base and J lost 7; bases outside the gene matches: 6. Germline CDR1 and CDR2: MDHEN and SYDVKM.

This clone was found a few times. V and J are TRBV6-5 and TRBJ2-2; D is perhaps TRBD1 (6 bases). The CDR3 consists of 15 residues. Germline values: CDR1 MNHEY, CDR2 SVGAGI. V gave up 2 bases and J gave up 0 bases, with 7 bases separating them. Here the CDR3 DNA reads TGTGCCAGCAGTTACGGGACACCGAACACCGGGGAGCTGTTTTTT. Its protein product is CASSYGTPNTGELFF.

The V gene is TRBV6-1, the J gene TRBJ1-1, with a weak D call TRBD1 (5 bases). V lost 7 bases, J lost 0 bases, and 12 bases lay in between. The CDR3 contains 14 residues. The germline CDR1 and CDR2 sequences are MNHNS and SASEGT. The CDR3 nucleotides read TGTGCCAGCACCTGGGGGACTATGAACACTGAAGCTTTCTTT. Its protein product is CASTWGTMNTEAFF.

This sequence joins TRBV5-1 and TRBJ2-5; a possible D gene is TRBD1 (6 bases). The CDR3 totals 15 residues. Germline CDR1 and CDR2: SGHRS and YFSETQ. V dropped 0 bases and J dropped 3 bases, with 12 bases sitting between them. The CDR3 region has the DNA TGCGCCAGCAGCTTGGGTCGGACAGAGAAAGAGACCCAGTACTTC. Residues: CASSLGRTEKETQYF.

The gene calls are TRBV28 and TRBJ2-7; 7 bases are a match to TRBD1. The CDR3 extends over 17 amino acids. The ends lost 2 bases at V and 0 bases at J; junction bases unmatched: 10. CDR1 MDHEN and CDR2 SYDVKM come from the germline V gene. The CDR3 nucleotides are TGTGCCAGCAGTTTAAGTCAGTGGGGACAGAGCTCCTACGAGCAGTACTTC. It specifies CASSLSQWGQSSYEQYF.

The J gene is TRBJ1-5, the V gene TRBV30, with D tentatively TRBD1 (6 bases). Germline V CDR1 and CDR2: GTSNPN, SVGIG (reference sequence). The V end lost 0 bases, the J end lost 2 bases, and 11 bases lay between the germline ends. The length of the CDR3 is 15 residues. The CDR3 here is CAWSVPGVGNQPQHF. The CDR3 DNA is TGTGCCTGGAGTGTCCCAGGGGTGGGCAATCAGCCCCAGCATTTT.

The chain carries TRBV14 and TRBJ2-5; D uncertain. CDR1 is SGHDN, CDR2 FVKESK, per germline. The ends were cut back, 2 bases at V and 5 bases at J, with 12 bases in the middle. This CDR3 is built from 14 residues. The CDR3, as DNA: TGTGCCAGCAGCCAACTGTCCCTCTCGGAGACCCAGTACTTC. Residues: CASSQLSLSETQYF.

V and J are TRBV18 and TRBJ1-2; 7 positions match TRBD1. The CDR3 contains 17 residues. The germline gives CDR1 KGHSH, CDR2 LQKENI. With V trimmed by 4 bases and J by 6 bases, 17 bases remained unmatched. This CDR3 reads CASSRPDRSTGVDGYTF. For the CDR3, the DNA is TGTGCCAGCTCACGACCGGACAGGAGCACCGGAGTGGATGGCTACACCTTC.

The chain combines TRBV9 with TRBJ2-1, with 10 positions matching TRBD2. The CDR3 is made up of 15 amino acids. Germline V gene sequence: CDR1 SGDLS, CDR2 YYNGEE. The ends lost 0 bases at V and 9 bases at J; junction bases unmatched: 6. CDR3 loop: CASSVVTSGVGEQFF. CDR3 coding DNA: TGTGCCAGCAGCGTAGTAACTAGCGGGGTCGGTGAGCAGTTCTTC. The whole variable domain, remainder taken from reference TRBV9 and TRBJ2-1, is DSGVTQTPKHLITATGQRVTLRCSPRSGDLSVYWYQQSLDQGLQFLIQYYNGEERAKGNILERFSAQQFPDLHSELNLSSLELGDSALYFCASSVVTSGVGEQFFGPGTRLTVL.

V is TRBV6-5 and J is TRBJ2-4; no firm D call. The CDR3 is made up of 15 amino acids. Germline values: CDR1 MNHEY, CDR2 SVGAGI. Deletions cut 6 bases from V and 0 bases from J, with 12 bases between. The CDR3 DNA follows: TGTGCCAGCAGCCGGTGTGTCCCAGCCAAAAACATTCAGTACTTC. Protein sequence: CASSRCVPAKNIQYF.